This T cell receptor beta chain was captured in a study of CD8 T cells in Susac syndrome. After extraction with the RNeasy kit, roughly 0.45 to 1 ug of the RNA was reverse transcribed using random hexamers. Amplification of TCR beta CDR3 spanned 54 Vbeta and 13 Jbeta via immunoSEQ multiplex PCR. TCRdb independently ran MiXCR on the immunoSEQ multiplex PCR reads; one entry per CDR3 protein. The profile shows about 290,000 distinct CDR3 sequences, roughly 85% of them singletons. Peripheral blood CD8+ and CD4+ T cells were profiled by TCR beta sequencing. Negative isolation yielded CD8+ and CD4+ T cells; FACS enriched TEMRA cells. V trimming: 0 bases; J trimming: 7 bases; junction bases outside the gene matches: 7. The CDR3 sequence is 16 residues long. Germline lookup yields CDR1 LGHNA and CDR2 YSLEER.

This TCR was sampled from a human donor with multiple sclerosis. Sequencing used CD8+ T cells from PBMCs. The rearrangement joins TRBV4-3 to TRBJ2-1; 9 nucleotides agree with TRBD2. CDR3 residues: CASSQDRLAVINEQFF. The CDR3 DNA is TGCGCCAGCAGCCAAGACCGACTAGCGGTCATAAATGAGCAGTTCTTC.